This T cell receptor (beta chain) was captured by sequencing in a study of T cell repertoires in cytomegalovirus infection. Study as a whole: Indicated by public TCR beta signatures were CMV infection and matching HLA type. General observations from the study: Cumulated frequencies of public TCR beta families served to identify carriers of CMV plus the relevant HLA. HLA-C-restricted, CMV-specific TCR beta clonotypes were dominant ex vivo.

MiXCR, run by TCRdb on the reads, gives a single entry per CDR3 protein. The table records some 250,000 distinct CDR3 sequences, approximately 9.2% of them present only once. As concerns this clonotype: Its antigen is still unknown.

Per the germline V gene, CDR1 is SGDLS and CDR2 is YYNGEE. The CDR3 totals 14 residues. V shed 0 bases and J shed 6 bases, with 10 bases lying between them. This chain joins TRBV9 and TRBJ2-1, with D tentatively TRBD1 or TRBD2 (5 bases each). The clonotype was recovered from a human donor in good health (CMV status not recorded). Some clones in this sample may be carry-over from other donors' samples. Sequencing was performed on PBMCs. The CDR3 region has the DNA TGTGCCAGCAGCGTAGTGGCAGGGAGCAATGAGCAGTTCTTC. Translation gives CASSVVAGSNEQFF. Combining the CDR3 with reference TRBV9 and TRBJ2-1 gives the whole variable domain DSGVTQTPKHLITATGQRVTLRCSPRSGDLSVYWYQQSLDQGLQFLIQYYNGEERAKGNILERFSAQQFPDLHSELNLSSLELGDSALYFCASSVVAGSNEQFFGPGTRLTVL.